This section outlines one T cell receptor beta chain sequence together with its context. As yet, its antigen is unknown. The data originate from a study of OX40 agonist ivuxolimab in advanced cancers. Background on the study: An agonistic human IgG2 monoclonal antibody against OX40 (CD134) was given.

Study-wide findings and caveats: On average, CD8+ T cells had more expanded clones than CD4+. The authors also found low normalized T-cell clonal expansion in some nonresponders.

Data came from immunoSEQ multiplex PCR; TCRdb stores just in-frame clones and leaves some out. The repertoire holds around 37,000 clones, approximately 80% seen once, with 20% to 25% in the top ten. Germline CDR1 MNHEY, CDR2 SMNVEV (reference sequence). This CDR3 is 14 amino acids long. V shed 5 bases and J shed 4 bases, with 13 bases lying between them. V usage is TRBV27 and J usage is TRBJ2-3; TRBD1 or TRBD2 may be the D gene (5 bases each). The source of this sequence is an adult with an advanced solid tumor such as melanoma, head and neck, liver or kidney cancer. Sequencing used CD4+ or CD8+ T cells sorted from blood, obtained in a trial of the OX40 agonist ivuxolimab. The DNA of the CDR3 is TGTGCCAGCAGTCTGATGGGGGTGTCAGATACGCAGTATTTT. Its protein product is CASSLMGVSDTQYF.